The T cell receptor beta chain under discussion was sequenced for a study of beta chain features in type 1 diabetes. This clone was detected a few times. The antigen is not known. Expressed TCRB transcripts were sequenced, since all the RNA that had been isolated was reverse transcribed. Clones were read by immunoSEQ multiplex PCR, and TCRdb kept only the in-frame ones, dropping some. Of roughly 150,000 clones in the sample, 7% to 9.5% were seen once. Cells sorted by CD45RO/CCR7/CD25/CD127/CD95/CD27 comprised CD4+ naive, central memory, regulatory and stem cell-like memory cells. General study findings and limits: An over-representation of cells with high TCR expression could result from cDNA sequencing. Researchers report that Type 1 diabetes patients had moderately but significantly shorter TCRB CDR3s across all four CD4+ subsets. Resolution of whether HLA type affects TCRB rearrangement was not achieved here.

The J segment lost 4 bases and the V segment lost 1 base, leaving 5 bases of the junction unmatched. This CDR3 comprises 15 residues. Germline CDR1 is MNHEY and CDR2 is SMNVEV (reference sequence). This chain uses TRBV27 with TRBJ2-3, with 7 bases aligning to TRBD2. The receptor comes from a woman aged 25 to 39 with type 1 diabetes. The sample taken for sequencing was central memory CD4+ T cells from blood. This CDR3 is CASSLWRERPDTQYF. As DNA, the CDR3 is TGTGCCAGCAGTTTATGGCGGGAGCGGCCAGATACGCAGTATTTT.